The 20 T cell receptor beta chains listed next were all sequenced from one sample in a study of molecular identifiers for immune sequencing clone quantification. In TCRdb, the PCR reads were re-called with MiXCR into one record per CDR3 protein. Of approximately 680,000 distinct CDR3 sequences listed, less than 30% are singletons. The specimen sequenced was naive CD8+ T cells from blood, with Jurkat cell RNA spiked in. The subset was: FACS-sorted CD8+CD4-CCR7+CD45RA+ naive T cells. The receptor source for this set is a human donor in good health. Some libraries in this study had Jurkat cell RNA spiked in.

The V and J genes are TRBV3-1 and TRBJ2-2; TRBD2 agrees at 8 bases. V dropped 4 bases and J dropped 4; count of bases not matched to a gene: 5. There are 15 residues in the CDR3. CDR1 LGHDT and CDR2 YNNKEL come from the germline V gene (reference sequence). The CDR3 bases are TGTGCCAGCAGCCCAATAGCGGGATTCACCGGGGAGCTGTTTTTT. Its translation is CASSPIAGFTGELFF.

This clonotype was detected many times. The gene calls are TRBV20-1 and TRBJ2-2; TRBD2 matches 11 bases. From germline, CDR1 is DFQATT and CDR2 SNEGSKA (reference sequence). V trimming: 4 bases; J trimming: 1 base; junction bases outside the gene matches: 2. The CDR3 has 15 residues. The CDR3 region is CSAKGLAVNTGELFF. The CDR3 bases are TGCAGTGCTAAGGGACTAGCGGTGAACACCGGGGAGCTGTTTTTT.

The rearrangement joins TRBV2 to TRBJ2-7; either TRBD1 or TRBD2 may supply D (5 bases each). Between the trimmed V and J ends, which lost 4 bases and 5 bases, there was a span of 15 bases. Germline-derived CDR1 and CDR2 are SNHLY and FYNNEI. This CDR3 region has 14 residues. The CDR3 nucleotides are TGTGCCAGCAGTGGAGAGGGGCCAGGGAACGAGCAGTACTTC. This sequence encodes CASSGEGPGNEQYF.

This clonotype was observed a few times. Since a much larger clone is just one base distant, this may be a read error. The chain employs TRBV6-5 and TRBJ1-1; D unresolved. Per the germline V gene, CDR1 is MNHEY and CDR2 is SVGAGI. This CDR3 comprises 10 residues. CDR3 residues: CASGNTEASF. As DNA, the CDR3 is TGTGCCAGCGGAAACACTGAAGCTTCCTTT.

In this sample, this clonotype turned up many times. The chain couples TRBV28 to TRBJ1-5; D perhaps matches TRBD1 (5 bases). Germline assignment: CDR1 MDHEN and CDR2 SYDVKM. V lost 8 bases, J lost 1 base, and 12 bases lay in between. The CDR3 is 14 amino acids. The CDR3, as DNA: TGTGCCAGCGGATGGGAGGGGAGCAATCAGCCCCAGCATTTT. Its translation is CASGWEGSNQPQHF.

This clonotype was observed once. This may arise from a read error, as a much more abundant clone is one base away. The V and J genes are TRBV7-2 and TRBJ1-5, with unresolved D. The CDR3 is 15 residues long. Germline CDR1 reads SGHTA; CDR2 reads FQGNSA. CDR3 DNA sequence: TGTGCCAACAGCGCTTATCTCGGTAGCAATCAGCCCCAGCATTTT. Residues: CANSAYLGSNQPQHF.

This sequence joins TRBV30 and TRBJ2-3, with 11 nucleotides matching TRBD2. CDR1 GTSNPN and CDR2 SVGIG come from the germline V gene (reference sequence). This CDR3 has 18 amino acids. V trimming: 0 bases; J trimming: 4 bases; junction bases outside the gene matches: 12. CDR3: CAWSVRTSGPTGPDTQYF. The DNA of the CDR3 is TGTGCCTGGAGTGTCAGGACTAGCGGGCCTACTGGCCCAGATACGCAGTATTTT. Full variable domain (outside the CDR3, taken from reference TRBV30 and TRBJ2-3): SQTIHQWPATLVQPVGSPLSLECTVEGTSNPNLYWYRQAAGRGLQLLFYSVGIGQISSEVPQNLSASRPQDRQFILSSKKLLLSDSGFYLCAWSVRTSGPTGPDTQYFGPGTRLTVL.

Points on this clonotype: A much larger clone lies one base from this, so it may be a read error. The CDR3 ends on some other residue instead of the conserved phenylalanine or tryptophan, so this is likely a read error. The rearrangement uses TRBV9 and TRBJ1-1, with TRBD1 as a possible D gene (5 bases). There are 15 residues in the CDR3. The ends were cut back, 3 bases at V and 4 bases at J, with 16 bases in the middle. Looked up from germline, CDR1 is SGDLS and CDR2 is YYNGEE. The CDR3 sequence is CASSAGYGGATEAFS. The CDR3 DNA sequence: TGTGCCAGCAGCGCCGGTTACGGGGGAGCCACTGAAGCTTTCTCT.

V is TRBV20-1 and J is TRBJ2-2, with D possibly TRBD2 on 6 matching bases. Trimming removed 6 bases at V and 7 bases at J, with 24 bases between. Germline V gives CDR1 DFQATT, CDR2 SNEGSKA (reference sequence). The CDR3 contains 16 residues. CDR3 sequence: CSATGGGLTVIGELFF. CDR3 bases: TGCAGTGCGACCGGGGGAGGACTCACGGTCATCGGGGAGCTGTTTTTT.

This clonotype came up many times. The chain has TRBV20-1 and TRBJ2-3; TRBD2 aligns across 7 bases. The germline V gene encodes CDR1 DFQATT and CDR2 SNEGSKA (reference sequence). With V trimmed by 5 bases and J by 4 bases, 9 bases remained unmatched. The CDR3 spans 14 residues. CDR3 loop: CSAPGLVWADTQYF. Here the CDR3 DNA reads TGCAGTGCTCCAGGACTAGTATGGGCAGATACGCAGTATTTT.

The DNA of the CDR3 is TGTGCCAGCAGTGGAGGACTAGCGGGAAGTAGGGGCAATGAGCAGTTCTTC. Translated: CASSGGLAGSRGNEQFF. The V call is TRBV12-3 or TRBV12-4, the J call TRBJ2-1; 12 positions agree with TRBD2. The CDR3 has 17 amino acids. With V trimmed by 5 bases and J by 6 bases, 11 bases remained unmatched.

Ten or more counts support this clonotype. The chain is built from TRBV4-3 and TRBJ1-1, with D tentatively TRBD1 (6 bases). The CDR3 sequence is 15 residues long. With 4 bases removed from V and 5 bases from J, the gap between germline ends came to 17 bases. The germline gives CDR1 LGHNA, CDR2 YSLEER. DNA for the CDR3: TGCGCCAGCAGCCCCGAGGGAGGGGGTCGGACTGAAGCTTTCTTT. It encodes CASSPEGGGRTEAFF.

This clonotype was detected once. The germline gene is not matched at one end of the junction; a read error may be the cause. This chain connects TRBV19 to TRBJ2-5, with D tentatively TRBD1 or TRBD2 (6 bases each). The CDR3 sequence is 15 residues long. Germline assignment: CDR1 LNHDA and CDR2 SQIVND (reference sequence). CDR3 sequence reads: CACSIAITGAETQYF. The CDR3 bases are TGTGCCTGTAGTATAGCGATAACGGGGGCAGAGACCCAGTACTTC.

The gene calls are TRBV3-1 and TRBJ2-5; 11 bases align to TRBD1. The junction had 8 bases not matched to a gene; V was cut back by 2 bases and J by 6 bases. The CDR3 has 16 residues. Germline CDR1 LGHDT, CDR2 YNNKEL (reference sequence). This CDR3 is CASSQTGQGAEKTQYF. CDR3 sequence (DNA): TGTGCCAGCAGCCAAACAGGACAGGGGGCTGAGAAGACCCAGTACTTC.

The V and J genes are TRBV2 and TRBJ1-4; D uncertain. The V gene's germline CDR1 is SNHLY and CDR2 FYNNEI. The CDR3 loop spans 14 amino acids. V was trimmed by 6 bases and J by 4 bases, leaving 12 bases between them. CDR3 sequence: CASRARGGNEKLFF. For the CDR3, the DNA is TGTGCCAGCAGGGCCCGGGGAGGTAATGAAAAACTGTTTTTT.

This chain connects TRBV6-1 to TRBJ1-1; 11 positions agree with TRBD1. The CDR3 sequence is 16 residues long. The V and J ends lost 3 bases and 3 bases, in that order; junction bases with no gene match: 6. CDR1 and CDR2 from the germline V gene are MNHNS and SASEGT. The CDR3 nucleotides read TGTGCCAGCAGTGAGGACAGGGGGCTCTGGGACACTGAAGCTTTCTTT. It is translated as CASSEDRGLWDTEAFF.

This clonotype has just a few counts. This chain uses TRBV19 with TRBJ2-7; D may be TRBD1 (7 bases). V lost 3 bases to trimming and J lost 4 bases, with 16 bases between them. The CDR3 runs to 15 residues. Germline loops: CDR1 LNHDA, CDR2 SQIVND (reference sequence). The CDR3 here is CASSMYGQGGYEQYF. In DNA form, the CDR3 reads TGTGCCAGTAGTATGTACGGGCAGGGGGGATACGAGCAGTACTTC.

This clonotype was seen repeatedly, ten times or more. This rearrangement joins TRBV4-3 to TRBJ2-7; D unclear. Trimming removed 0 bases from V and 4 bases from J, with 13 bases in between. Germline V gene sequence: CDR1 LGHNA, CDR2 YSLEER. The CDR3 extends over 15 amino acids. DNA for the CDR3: TGCGCCAGCAGCCAAGATTGGGATCCATTATACGAGCAGTACTTC. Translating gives CASSQDWDPLYEQYF.

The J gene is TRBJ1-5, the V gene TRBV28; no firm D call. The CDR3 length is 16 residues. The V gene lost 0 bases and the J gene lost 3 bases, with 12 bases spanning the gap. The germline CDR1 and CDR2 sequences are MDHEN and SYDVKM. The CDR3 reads CASSLWTGDPNQPQHF. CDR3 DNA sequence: TGTGCCAGCAGTTTATGGACCGGAGACCCCAATCAGCCCCAGCATTTT.

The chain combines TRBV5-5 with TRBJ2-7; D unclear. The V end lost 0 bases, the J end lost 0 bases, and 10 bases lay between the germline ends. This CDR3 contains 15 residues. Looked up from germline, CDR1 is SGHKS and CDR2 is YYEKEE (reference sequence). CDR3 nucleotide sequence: TGTGCCAGCAGCTTGGTAAGCTCCTCCTCCTACGAGCAGTACTTC. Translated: CASSLVSSSSYEQYF.